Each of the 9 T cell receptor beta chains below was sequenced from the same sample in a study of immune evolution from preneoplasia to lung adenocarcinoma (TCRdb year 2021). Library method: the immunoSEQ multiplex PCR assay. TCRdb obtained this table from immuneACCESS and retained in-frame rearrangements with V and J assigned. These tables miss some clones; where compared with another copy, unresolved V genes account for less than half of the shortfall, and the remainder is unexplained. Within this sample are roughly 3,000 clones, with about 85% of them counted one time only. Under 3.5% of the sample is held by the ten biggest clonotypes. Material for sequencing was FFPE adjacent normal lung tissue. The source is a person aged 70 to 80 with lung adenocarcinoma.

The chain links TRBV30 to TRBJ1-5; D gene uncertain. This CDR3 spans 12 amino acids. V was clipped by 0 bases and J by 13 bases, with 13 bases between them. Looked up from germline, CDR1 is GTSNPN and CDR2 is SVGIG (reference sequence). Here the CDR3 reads CAWSVSSSSQHF. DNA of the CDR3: TGTGCCTGGAGTGTATCGAGCAGTTCTCAGCATTTT.

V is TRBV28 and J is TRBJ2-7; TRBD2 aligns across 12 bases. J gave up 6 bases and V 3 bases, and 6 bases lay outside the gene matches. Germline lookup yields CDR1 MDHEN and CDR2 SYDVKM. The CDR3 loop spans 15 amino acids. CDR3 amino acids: CASSLTGLAGTEQYF. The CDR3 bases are TGTGCCAGCAGTTTGACCGGACTAGCGGGAACCGAGCAGTACTTC.

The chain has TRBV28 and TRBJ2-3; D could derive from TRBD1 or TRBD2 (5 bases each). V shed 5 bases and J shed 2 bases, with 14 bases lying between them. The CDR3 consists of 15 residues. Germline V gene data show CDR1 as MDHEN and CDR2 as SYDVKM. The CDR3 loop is CASSNPSGLTDTQYF. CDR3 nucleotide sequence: TGTGCCAGCAGTAACCCTTCGGGGCTCACAGATACGCAGTATTTT.

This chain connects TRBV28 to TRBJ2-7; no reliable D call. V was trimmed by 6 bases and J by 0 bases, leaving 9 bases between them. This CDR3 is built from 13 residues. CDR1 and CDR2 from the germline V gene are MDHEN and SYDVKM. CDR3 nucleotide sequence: TGTGCCAGCAGCTATGGGAACTCCTACGAGCAGTACTTC. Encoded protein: CASSYGNSYEQYF.

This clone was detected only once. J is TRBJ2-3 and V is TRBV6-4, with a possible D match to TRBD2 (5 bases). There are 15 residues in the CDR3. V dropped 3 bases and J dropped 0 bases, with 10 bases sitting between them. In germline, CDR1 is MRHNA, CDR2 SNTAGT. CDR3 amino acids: CASSEGATSTDTQYF. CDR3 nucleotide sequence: TGTGCCAGCAGTGAGGGAGCTACTAGCACAGATACGCAGTATTTT.

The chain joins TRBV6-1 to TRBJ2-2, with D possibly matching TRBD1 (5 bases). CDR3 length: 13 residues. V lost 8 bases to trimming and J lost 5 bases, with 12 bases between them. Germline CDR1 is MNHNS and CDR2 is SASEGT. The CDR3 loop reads CASGWPGTGELFF. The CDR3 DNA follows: TGTGCCAGCGGGTGGCCAGGGACCGGGGAGCTGTTTTTT.

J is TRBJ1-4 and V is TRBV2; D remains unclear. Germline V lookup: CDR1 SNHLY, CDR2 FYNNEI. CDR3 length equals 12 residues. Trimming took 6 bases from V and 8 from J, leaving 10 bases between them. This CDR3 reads CASRYSIEKLFF. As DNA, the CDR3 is TGTGCCAGCAGATACAGTATAGAAAAACTGTTTTTT.

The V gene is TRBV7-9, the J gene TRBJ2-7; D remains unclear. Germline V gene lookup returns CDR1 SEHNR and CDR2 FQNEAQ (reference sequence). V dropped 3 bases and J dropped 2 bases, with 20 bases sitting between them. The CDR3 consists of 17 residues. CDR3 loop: CASSFQLAETKAYEQYF. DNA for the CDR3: TGTGCCAGCAGCTTTCAACTCGCGGAGACCAAGGCCTACGAGCAGTACTTC.

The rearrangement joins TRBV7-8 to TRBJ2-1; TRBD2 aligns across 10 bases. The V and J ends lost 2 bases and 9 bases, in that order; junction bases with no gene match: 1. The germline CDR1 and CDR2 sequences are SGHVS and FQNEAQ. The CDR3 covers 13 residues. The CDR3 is CASSLRTSGEQFF. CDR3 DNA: TGTGCCAGCAGCTTAAGGACTAGCGGTGAGCAGTTCTTC.